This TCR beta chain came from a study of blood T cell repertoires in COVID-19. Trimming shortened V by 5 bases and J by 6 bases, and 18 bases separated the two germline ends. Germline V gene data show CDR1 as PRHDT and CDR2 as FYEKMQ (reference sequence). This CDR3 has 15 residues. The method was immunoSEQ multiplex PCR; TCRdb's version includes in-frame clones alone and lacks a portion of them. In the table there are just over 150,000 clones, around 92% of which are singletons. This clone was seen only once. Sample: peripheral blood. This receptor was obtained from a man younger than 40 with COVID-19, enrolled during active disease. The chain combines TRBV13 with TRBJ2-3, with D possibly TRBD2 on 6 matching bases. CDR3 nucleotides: TGTGCCAGCAGCCCGGGGCGGGGATCGTGGGATACGCAGTATTTT. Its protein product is CASSPGRGSWDTQYF. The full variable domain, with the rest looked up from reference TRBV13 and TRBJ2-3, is AAGVIQSPRHLIKEKRETATLKCYPIPRHDTVYWYQQGPGQDPQFLISFYEKMQSDKGSIPDRFSAQQFSDYHSELNMSSLELGDSALYFCASSPGRGSWDTQYFGPGTRLTVL.